Below are 12 T cell receptor beta chains sequenced from a single sample in a study of T cell responses to AZD1222 COVID-19 vaccine. Sequencing used immunoSEQ multiplex PCR; TCRdb keeps in-frame clones, though not all of them. The top ten hold about 3% of the sample, which has more than 110,000 clones, around 88% seen once. Material: peripheral blood, obtained on day 0 of AZD1222 vaccination. Receptor source: an adult in good health.

J is TRBJ1-5 and V is TRBV9; 8 positions match TRBD1. The V and J ends lost 3 bases and 5 bases, in that order; junction bases with no gene match: 7. Germline CDR1 reads SGDLS; CDR2 reads YYNGEE. There are 15 residues in the CDR3. The CDR3 loop is CASSEDTGGDQPQHF. The CDR3 nucleotides read TGTGCCAGCAGCGAAGACACAGGGGGGGATCAGCCCCAGCATTTT.

This clone appeared a single time. The chain is built from TRBV6-4 and TRBJ2-3; D might be TRBD2 (5 bases). This CDR3 has 13 residues. V lost 5 bases, J lost 2 bases, and 8 bases lay in between. Per the germline V gene, CDR1 is MRHNA and CDR2 is SNTAGT. The CDR3: CASSSGDTDTQYF. In nucleotides, the CDR3 is TGTGCCAGCAGTAGCGGCGACACAGATACGCAGTATTTT.

V is TRBV7-8 and J is TRBJ2-7, with 8 bases aligning to TRBD2. Germline lookup yields CDR1 SGHVS and CDR2 FQNEAQ. V lost 5 bases to trimming and J lost 5 bases; unmatched junction nucleotides: 8. The CDR3 runs 14 residues. The CDR3 loop reads CASSPSGSFNEQYF. For the CDR3, the DNA is TGTGCCAGCAGCCCGAGCGGGAGTTTCAACGAGCAGTACTTC.

This rearrangement joins TRBV27 to TRBJ1-5; a possible D gene is TRBD1 (6 bases). Trimming pared 1 base from V and 2 bases from J, leaving 9 bases between. The germline V gene encodes CDR1 MNHEY and CDR2 SMNVEV (reference sequence). CDR3 length equals 15 residues. The CDR3 sequence: CASSLWRGGNQPQHF. DNA for the CDR3: TGTGCCAGCAGTTTATGGAGGGGGGGCAATCAGCCCCAGCATTTT.

J is TRBJ1-5 and V is TRBV7-6, with a tentative D call TRBD1 (5 bases). V was pared by 3 bases and J by 7 bases, with 10 bases between. Germline values: CDR1 SGHVS, CDR2 FNYEAQ. The length of the CDR3 is 13 residues. Written as DNA, the CDR3 is TGTGCCAGCAGCTTCGGGGGAAACCAGCCCCAGCATTTT. Encoded protein: CASSFGGNQPQHF.

The chain joins TRBV7-8 to TRBJ1-1; 10 bases are shared with TRBD1. CDR1 is SGHVS, CDR2 FQNEAQ, per germline. V trimming: 5 bases; J trimming: 6 bases; junction bases outside the gene matches: 12. The CDR3 runs to 16 residues. The CDR3 sequence: CASSLRVGQGKAEAFF. The CDR3 bases are TGTGCCAGCAGCCTTAGGGTGGGACAGGGGAAGGCTGAAGCTTTCTTT. The variable domain in full, with the rest retrieved from reference TRBV7-8 and TRBJ1-1, is GAGVSQSPRYKVAKRGQDVALRCDPISGHVSLFWYQQALGQGPEFLTYFQNEAQLDKSGLPSDRFFAERPEGSVSTLKIQRTQQEDSAVYLCASSLRVGQGKAEAFFGQGTRLTVV.

The V and J genes are TRBV18 and TRBJ2-5, with a possible D match to TRBD2 (6 bases). The CDR3 consists of 13 residues. V dropped 4 bases and J dropped 4 bases, with 10 bases sitting between them. The V gene's germline CDR1 is KGHSH and CDR2 LQKENI. Here the CDR3 DNA reads TGTGCCAGCTCACAGGACGGGGGAGAGACCCAGTACTTC. Translation: CASSQDGGETQYF.

This clone was observed a few times. The rearrangement uses TRBV7-6 and TRBJ2-1, with 8 positions matching TRBD2. CDR1 and CDR2 (germline): SGHVS, FNYEAQ. Trimming removed 5 bases from V and 0 bases from J; junction bases left unmatched: 12. The CDR3 runs to 18 residues. The CDR3 is CASSVGVAGTVSYNEQFF. In DNA form, the CDR3 reads TGTGCCAGCAGCGTGGGGGTAGCGGGGACCGTCTCCTACAATGAGCAGTTCTTC.

The chain joins TRBV5-6 to TRBJ2-5, with 10 bases aligning to TRBD2. Germline lookup yields CDR1 SGHDT and CDR2 YYEEEE. The CDR3 runs 18 residues. Trimming removed 4 bases from V and 5 bases from J; junction bases left unmatched: 17. CDR3 nucleotides: TGTGCCAGCAGCCCGCCGGTGGGGTTAGCGGGAGGAGGGGAGACCCAGTACTTC. Its translation: CASSPPVGLAGGGETQYF.

CDR3 nucleotide sequence: TGCAGTGCTAGTAAGGGGGGTCCCCAGGATACGCAGTATTTT. It encodes CSASKGGPQDTQYF. The chain combines TRBV20-1 with TRBJ2-3; D may correspond to TRBD1 or TRBD2 (6 bases each). Trimming cost V 3 bases and J 6 bases, with 16 bases left between them. The V gene's germline CDR1 is DFQATT and CDR2 SNEGSKA (reference sequence). This CDR3 is built from 14 residues.

The J gene is TRBJ1-4, the V gene TRBV9, with D tentatively TRBD1 (5 bases). CDR1 is SGDLS, CDR2 YYNGEE, per germline. This CDR3 region has 16 residues. V gave up 1 base and J gave up 4 bases, with 14 bases separating them. In DNA form, the CDR3 reads TGTGCCAGCAGCGTAAGTGTAGGGGCCGGTAATGAAAAACTGTTTTTT. It translates to CASSVSVGAGNEKLFF.

The chain joins TRBV14 to TRBJ1-4; TRBD1 agrees at 8 bases. The germline CDR1 and CDR2 sequences are SGHDN and FVKESK. This CDR3 is built from 12 residues. Trimming took 4 bases from V and 11 from J; bases not matched to a gene: 3. As DNA, the CDR3 is TGTGCCAGCAGCCTGGACAGGGTGAAACTGTTTTTT. Amino acid sequence: CASSLDRVKLFF.